The entry below describes one T cell receptor beta chain. The antigen is not known. This specimen comes from a study of identical twins. Overall study findings and caveats: Models, which agreed with sharing between unrelated individuals, nonetheless underestimated the out-of-frame TCR alpha sharing seen in monozygotic twins. Insertions ran lower in abundant cord blood beta clonotypes, though not in memory repertoires. Zero-insertion findings could be partly confounded by invariant cells (MAIT and iNKT cells).

TCRdb re-analysed the 5' RACE reads in MiXCR, keeping a single row per CDR3 protein. The sample consists of around 490,000 distinct CDR3 sequences, 12% to 15% of them appearing once. The CDR3 loop spans 17 amino acids. Germline assignment: CDR1 LGHNA and CDR2 YNFKEQ. V lost 4 bases to trimming and J lost 7 bases; unmatched junction nucleotides: 14. The same sample was also used in a study of yellow fever vaccine responses in identical twins.

Sequencing was done on a sample of CD4+ T cells sorted from blood. The source is a woman aged 18-29 years in good health. The gene calls are TRBV4-2 and TRBJ2-3, with 10 bases identical to TRBD2. The CDR3 DNA sequence: TGTGCCAGCAGCCCCGGGCTAGCGGGGGCGACGGGGAATACGCAGTATTTT. This translates into CASSPGLAGATGNTQYF.